The 29 T cell receptor beta chains below all came from one sample that was sequenced in a study of regulatory T cells in long-lasting Graves disease. Regarding time point: newly diagnosed GD, antithyroid drugs for less than 3 months. The TCR library was made from RNA that had been extracted from PBMCs in TRIzol. For TCR beta, libraries came from iRepertoire HTBI primers and Arm-PCR of CDR3 regions. TCRdb used MiXCR to reprocess the multiplex PCR reads, holding one entry per CDR3 protein. Of roughly 420,000 distinct CDR3 sequences in the sample, 11% to 15% are singletons; the top ten hold approximately 15%. This sample was also put to use in a study of T cells in Graves' hyperthyroidism and ophthalmopathy.

Source: peripheral blood mononuclear cells (PBMCs), taken at new diagnosis, from a patient treated with antithyroid drugs. These receptors came from a woman between 50 and 59 years old with Graves disease.

The V gene is TRBV5-6, the J gene TRBJ2-7; D tentatively reads TRBD1 or TRBD2 (5 bases each). The CDR3 spans 15 residues. Trimming stripped 4 bases from V and 4 bases from J, with 18 bases between. Germline V lookup: CDR1 SGHDT, CDR2 YYEEEE. The CDR3 protein is CASSPDGGAPYEQYF. The CDR3 DNA reads as TGTGCCAGCAGCCCGGATGGGGGAGCTCCGTACGAGCAGTACTTC. Complete variable domain (other parts from reference TRBV5-6 and TRBJ2-7): DAGVTQSPTHLIKTRGQQVTLRCSPKSGHDTVSWYQQALGQGPQFIFQYYEEEERQRGNFPDRFSGHQFPNYSSELNVNALLLGDSALYLCASSPDGGAPYEQYFGPGTRLTVT.

The sample holds a few counts of this clonotype. The gene calls are TRBV19 and TRBJ1-5; D ambiguous. The CDR3 has 14 residues. Trimming cost V 0 bases and J 3 bases, with 6 bases left between them. CDR1 is LNHDA and CDR2 is SQIVND in the germline V gene (reference sequence). CDR3 protein: CASSIEPFNQPQHF. The CDR3 region has the DNA TGTGCCAGTAGTATAGAACCATTCAATCAGCCCCAGCATTTT.

This clonotype was observed many times. The chain recombines TRBV6-1 with TRBJ1-2, with a weak D call TRBD1 (5 bases). Germline V gives CDR1 MNHNS, CDR2 SASEGT. V was pared by 1 base and J by 3 bases, with 15 bases between. The CDR3 is 16 residues long. CDR3 nucleotides: TGTGCCAGCAGTGAAGATGGGGGTCTCTTTTACTATGGCTACACCTTC. This gives the protein CASSEDGGLFYYGYTF.

This clonotype has a count of ten or more. The gene calls are TRBV13 and TRBJ1-4, with 10 bases that match TRBD1. Unmatched junction bases numbered 7, after V lost 5 bases and J lost 7 bases. CDR3 length: 15 amino acids. Germline loops: CDR1 PRHDT, CDR2 FYEKMQ (reference sequence). The CDR3, as DNA: TGTGCCAGCAGCATCCGGGACAGGGGTGGTGAAAAACTGTTTTTT. Its translation: CASSIRDRGGEKLFF.

Details on this clonotype: A read error may be the cause here, since a much bigger clone is one base away. V is TRBV5-1 and J is TRBJ1-1, with TRBD1 as a possible D gene (5 bases). The germline gives CDR1 SGHRS, CDR2 YFSETQ. The CDR3 consists of 15 residues. CDR3 in amino acids: CASMVGQVPNAEAFF. The CDR3, as DNA: TGCGCCAGCATGGTGGGGCAGGTTCCGAACGCTGAAGCTTTCTTT. The variable domain in full, completed from reference TRBV5-1 and TRBJ1-1, reads KAGVTQTPRYLIKTRGQQVTLSCSPISGHRSVSWYQQTPGQGLQFLFEYFSETQRNKGNFPGRFSGRQFSNSRSEMNVSTLELGDSALYLCASMVGQVPNAEAFFGQGTRLTVV.

The CDR3 is CASSPTVTHEQFF. As DNA, the CDR3 is TGTGCCAGCAGCCCCACAGTAACCCATGAGCAGTTCTTC. The V and J genes are TRBV7-3 and TRBJ2-1; D remains unclear. Trimming left V 5 bases short and J 8 bases short, with 13 bases between. The CDR3 sequence is 13 residues long. From germline, CDR1 is SGHTA and CDR2 FQGTGA.

This clonotype was counted between two and nine times. This chain uses TRBV10-3 with TRBJ2-6, with D perhaps matching TRBD1 (6 bases). This CDR3 has 15 residues. Germline loops: CDR1 ENHRY, CDR2 SYGVKD. Trimming removed 10 bases from V and 0 bases from J, with 13 bases in between. The CDR3 region has the DNA TGTGCCAGTGAAACAGGGAGCTCTGGGGCCAACGTCCTGACTTTC. The encoded protein is CASETGSSGANVLTF.

A few counts support this clonotype. V gene TRBV18 combines with J gene TRBJ1-4; 7 bases map to TRBD1. The CDR3 contains 14 residues. The J segment lost 6 bases and the V segment lost 6 bases, leaving 7 bases of the junction unmatched. Germline CDR1 reads KGHSH; CDR2 reads LQKENI. CDR3 coding DNA: TGTGCCAGCTCTCTGGACAGGAGAGATGAAAAACTGTTTTTT. Protein: CASSLDRRDEKLFF.

The chain combines TRBV25-1 with TRBJ2-7, with TRBD1 matching over 7 bases. CDR1 MGHDK and CDR2 SYGVNS come from the germline V gene. V shed 7 bases and J 2 bases; nucleotides not matched to a gene: 8. This CDR3 region has 14 residues. CDR3 in DNA: TGTGCCAGCACACCGAGGACAGGACCCTACGAGCAGTACTTC. It encodes CASTPRTGPYEQYF.

This clonotype was detected many times. The chain recombines TRBV30 with TRBJ1-2; D gene ambiguous. CDR1 is GTSNPN and CDR2 is SVGIG in the germline V gene (reference sequence). With 3 bases removed from V and 3 bases from J, the gap between germline ends came to 8 bases. The CDR3 runs 12 residues. The CDR3: CAWSARDYGYTF. CDR3 DNA: TGTGCCTGGAGCGCCCGGGACTATGGCTACACCTTC.

This clonotype was seen many times. The chain recombines TRBV28 with TRBJ2-1, with 7 bases matching TRBD1. This CDR3 spans 12 amino acids. Germline-derived CDR1 and CDR2 are MDHEN and SYDVKM. V dropped 6 bases and J dropped 9; count of bases not matched to a gene: 5. The DNA of the CDR3 is TGTGCCAGCAGCTCACAGGGGATTGAGCAGTTCTTC. Translating it yields CASSSQGIEQFF.

This clonotype was seen repeatedly, ten times or more. The V and J genes are TRBV6-5 and TRBJ2-7; 8 nucleotides match TRBD1. Germline-derived CDR1 and CDR2 are MNHEY and SVGAGI. CDR3 length: 16 amino acids. J was trimmed by 0 bases and V by 4 bases; bases with no gene match: 8. The CDR3 sequence is CASSSQGQGYSYEQYF. Here the CDR3 DNA reads TGTGCCAGCAGTTCGCAAGGACAGGGCTACTCCTACGAGCAGTACTTC.

The sample holds many counts of this clonotype. Here the CDR3 DNA reads TGTGCCAGCAGCCTAACGTCGGACACTGAAGCTTTCTTT. Protein product: CASSLTSDTEAFF. The rearrangement joins TRBV27 to TRBJ1-1; D gene unclear. Deletions cut 6 bases from V and 3 bases from J, with 11 bases between. Germline V CDR1 and CDR2: MNHEY, SMNVEV (reference sequence). This CDR3 has 13 amino acids.

The V call is TRBV2, the J call TRBJ2-3; D call uncertain. There are 13 residues in the CDR3. The germline gives CDR1 SNHLY, CDR2 FYNNEI. V lost 8 bases and J lost 3, with 12 bases in between. The chain's CDR3 is CASQSRLTDTQYF. DNA for the CDR3: TGTGCCAGCCAAAGCAGACTTACAGATACGCAGTATTTT.

This clonotype was counted ten times or more. The chain uses TRBV5-1 and TRBJ2-1, with 11 bases aligning to TRBD2. The CDR3 totals 13 residues. With 3 bases clipped from V and 7 bases from J, the junction kept 0 bases outside the gene matches. The V gene's germline CDR1 is SGHRS and CDR2 YFSETQ. In DNA form, the CDR3 reads TGCGCCAGCAGCTCTAGCGGGAGGAATGAGCAGTTCTTC. It codes for CASSSSGRNEQFF.

This clonotype appeared a few times. V usage is TRBV28 and J usage is TRBJ2-7; 10 bases fit TRBD2. The CDR3 contains 14 residues. V was pared by 5 bases and J by 3 bases, with 4 bases of the junction left unmatched. Per the germline V gene, CDR1 is MDHEN and CDR2 is SYDVKM. The CDR3: CASSPAGGYYEQYF. In nucleotides, the CDR3 is TGTGCCAGCAGTCCAGCGGGAGGGTACTACGAGCAGTACTTC.

The chain carries TRBV6-5 and TRBJ2-5; 10 bases agree with TRBD2. The CDR3 is 14 residues long. CDR1 is MNHEY and CDR2 is SVGAGI in the germline V gene. V shed 4 bases, J shed 5 bases, and the junction held 4 bases outside the gene matches. The CDR3 DNA is TGTGCCAGCAGTTCAGCGGGAGGGTGGGAGACCCAGTACTTC. It codes for CASSSAGGWETQYF.

This clonotype occurred many times. V and J are TRBV29-1 and TRBJ2-7; 10 nucleotides align to TRBD1. With 7 bases clipped from V and 4 bases from J, the junction kept 10 bases outside the gene matches. Germline V lookup: CDR1 SQVTM, CDR2 ANQGSEA. The CDR3 loop spans 14 amino acids. CDR3 in amino acids: CSAQKTGGEYEQYF. DNA of the CDR3: TGCAGCGCCCAAAAGACAGGGGGCGAATACGAGCAGTACTTC.

This clonotype has ten or more counts. V and J are TRBV6-2 or TRBV6-3 and TRBJ2-5, with TRBD2 matching 10 bases. The CDR3 spans 17 residues. The V and J ends lost 0 bases and 5 bases, in that order; junction bases with no gene match: 9. Germline V lookup: CDR1 MNHEY, CDR2 SVGEGT. The CDR3: CASSYSNLAGAWETQYF. As DNA, the CDR3 is TGTGCCAGCAGTTACTCGAACCTAGCGGGAGCTTGGGAGACCCAGTACTTC.

The rearrangement joins TRBV9 to TRBJ1-5, with 7 nucleotides matching TRBD1. This CDR3 is built from 14 residues. Germline CDR1 and CDR2: SGDLS and YYNGEE. The trim removed 4 bases at V and 5 bases at J, leaving 6 bases unmatched. In nucleotides, the CDR3 is TGTGCCAGCAGCCCCAGGGGGGGCGATCAGCCCCAGCATTTT. Its translation is CASSPRGGDQPQHF.

This clonotype was seen repeatedly, ten times or more. The rearrangement links TRBV20-1 to TRBJ2-7; TRBD1 matches 8 bases. The CDR3 is 14 residues long. The V segment lost 1 base and the J segment 4 bases; nucleotides outside the gene matches: 6. CDR1 is DFQATT and CDR2 is SNEGSKA in the germline V gene (reference sequence). The CDR3 reads CSARGGRGQYEQYF. DNA for the CDR3: TGCAGTGCTAGAGGCGGCAGGGGGCAATACGAGCAGTACTTC.

The chain combines TRBV5-1 with TRBJ2-4; 7 bases are a match to TRBD2. Trimming removed 3 bases from V and 6 bases from J; junction bases left unmatched: 6. Per germline, CDR1 SGHRS and CDR2 YFSETQ. This CDR3 is built from 14 residues. CDR3 amino acids: CASSSGLVTNIQYF. The CDR3 nucleotides read TGCGCCAGCAGCTCCGGACTAGTTACAAACATTCAGTACTTC.

This clonotype has a handful of counts. V is TRBV9 and J is TRBJ1-5, with D unresolved. Trimming stripped 3 bases from V and 3 bases from J, with 10 bases between. Germline values: CDR1 SGDLS, CDR2 YYNGEE. The CDR3 consists of 14 residues. As DNA, the CDR3 is TGTGCCAGCAGCGGAGCGGGCTCCAATCAGCCCCAGCATTTT. Protein sequence: CASSGAGSNQPQHF.

There are a few counts of this clonotype. The V gene is TRBV28, the J gene TRBJ2-4; 11 bases align to TRBD2. V shed 4 bases, J shed 0 bases, and the junction held 20 bases outside the gene matches. The CDR3 length is 22 residues. CDR1 is MDHEN, CDR2 SYDVKM, per germline. The CDR3, as DNA: TGTGCCAGCAGTTCCCATAGGTCTACACTAGCGGGAGTCTCCCGAGCCAAAAACATTCAGTACTTC. This gives the protein CASSSHRSTLAGVSRAKNIQYF.

The sample holds many counts of this clonotype. The gene calls are TRBV11-2 and TRBJ2-3, with D tentatively TRBD1 (5 bases). The germline gives CDR1 SGHAT, CDR2 FQNNGV. The CDR3 has 14 amino acids. V was cut by 11 bases and J by 1 base, with 16 bases left in between. The CDR3 sequence is CAGATDRGTDTQYF. The CDR3 DNA sequence: TGTGCCGGAGCAACCGACAGAGGCACAGATACGCAGTATTTT.

This clonotype was counted a few times. The genes are TRBV5-4 and TRBJ2-5; D is undetermined. CDR3 length: 13 residues. Germline V gene lookup returns CDR1 SGHNT and CDR2 YYREEE (reference sequence). With 0 bases removed from V and 0 bases from J, the gap between germline ends came to 3 bases. CDR3 protein: CASSLVDQETQYF. In DNA form, the CDR3 reads TGTGCCAGCAGCTTGGTGGACCAAGAGACCCAGTACTTC.

Worth noting for this clonotype: With a much larger clone just one base away, this may be a read error. The chain is built from TRBV6-1 and TRBJ2-1; the D gene is possibly TRBD2 (5 bases). Germline lookup yields CDR1 MNHNS and CDR2 SASEGT. The CDR3 has 14 residues. CDR3 sequence: CASSPGLFYNERFF. Here the CDR3 DNA reads TGTGCCAGCAGCCCCGGACTGTTCTACAATGAGCGGTTCTTC.

This clonotype was seen ten or more times. J is TRBJ2-5 and V is TRBV18; D gene unclear. CDR1 and CDR2 from the germline V gene are KGHSH and LQKENI. The CDR3 has 15 amino acids. The V end was cut by 1 base, the J end by 0 bases, with 9 bases between. DNA for the CDR3: TGTGCCAGCTCACCACTCGACGGATACCAAGAGACCCAGTACTTC. Translating gives CASSPLDGYQETQYF.

This clonotype showed up many times. The chain carries TRBV27 and TRBJ2-3; D perhaps matches TRBD2 (7 bases). This CDR3 contains 15 residues. V was cut by 3 bases and J by 4 bases, with 14 bases left in between. CDR1 is MNHEY and CDR2 is SMNVEV in the germline V gene (reference sequence). The CDR3 here is CASSLGAGVPDTQYF. CDR3 DNA sequence: TGTGCCAGCAGTTTGGGGGCGGGAGTCCCAGATACGCAGTATTTT.